The clone carrying this TCR beta chain was observed a single time. This specimen comes from a study of cytomegalovirus exposure and HLA in healthy donors. It was with 60 Vbeta and 13 Jbeta primers that the PCR ran. The data were produced by immunoSEQ multiplex PCR, yet TCRdb's version contains in-frame clones alone and is incomplete. Of 140,000 or so clones listed, approximately 84% are singletons. With 6 bases removed from V and 5 bases from J, the gap between germline ends came to 17 bases. Looked up from germline, CDR1 is SGHNT and CDR2 is YYREEE (reference sequence). CDR3 size: 14 residues. This TCR was recovered from an older woman in good health and CMV-seropositive. Sequenced input: PBMCs. The chain links TRBV5-4 to TRBJ1-2; a weak D match, TRBD1 (5 bases). The CDR3 is CASNSAGVAYGYTF. The CDR3 DNA is TGTGCCAGCAACTCGGCGGGGGTGGCTTATGGCTACACCTTC.